These 27 T cell receptor beta chains were all obtained from the same sample, sequenced in a study of blood T cell repertoires in COVID-19. Libraries were prepared by immunoSEQ multiplex PCR; TCRdb keeps only in-frame clonotypes and omits some of them. This sample carries roughly 250,000 clones, about nine tenths of them seen once, and the ten largest clones take about 2.5%. Sample: peripheral blood. All receptors come from a person aged 18-29 years with COVID-19, enrolled during active disease.

CDR3 bases: TGTGCCAGCTCCCCTACAGGGGCTGGGGCCAACGTCCTGACTTTC. Amino acids: CASSPTGAGANVLTF. This chain uses TRBV18 with TRBJ2-6; 7 bases line up with TRBD1. The V segment lost 6 bases and the J segment 2 bases; nucleotides outside the gene matches: 4. Germline CDR1 KGHSH, CDR2 LQKENI. The CDR3 has 15 amino acids.

As DNA, the CDR3 is TGTGCCAGCTGGGGGCTAGCGGGAAACTACAATGAGCAGTTCTTC. The encoded protein is CASWGLAGNYNEQFF. J is TRBJ2-1 and V is TRBV21-1; TRBD2 is the table's D call, not checked against the DNA. TRBV21-1 represents a pseudogene. This CDR3 is 15 amino acids long.

The gene calls are TRBV3-1 (or the pseudogene TRBV3-2) and TRBJ1-1; 7 nucleotides match TRBD1. The CDR3 is 13 amino acids. Germline CDR1 is LGHDT and CDR2 is YNNKEL (reference sequence). V was pared by 7 bases and J by 1 base, with 3 bases of the junction left unmatched. The CDR3 spells CASTGQSNTEAFF. The CDR3 DNA reads TGTGCCAGCACGGGACAGTCGAACACTGAAGCTTTCTTT.

In DNA, the CDR3 is TGCGCCAGCAGTGAGAGGTCCAGGGCTGGGGCCAACGTCCTGACTTTC. This gives the protein CASSERSRAGANVLTF. V usage is TRBV10-2 and J usage is TRBJ2-6; possible D gene TRBD1, 5 bases. V lost 2 bases to trimming and J lost 2 bases, with 10 bases between them. This CDR3 contains 16 residues. The germline V gene has CDR1 WSHSY and CDR2 SAAADI.

The chain uses TRBV19 and TRBJ1-1, with D hard to call. V lost 7 bases, J lost 5 bases, and 17 bases lay in between. The CDR3 covers 14 residues. In germline, CDR1 is LNHDA, CDR2 SQIVND (reference sequence). The CDR3 sequence: CASNRREGITEAFF. The CDR3 DNA follows: TGTGCCAGTAACCGCCGGGAGGGTATTACTGAAGCTTTCTTT.

The V and J genes are TRBV7-9 and TRBJ2-7; D is unresolved. Germline CDR1 and CDR2: SEHNR and FQNEAQ (reference sequence). Deletions cut 5 bases from V and 5 bases from J, with 13 bases between. This CDR3 is built from 13 residues. The CDR3 loop reads CASSPPIMDEQYF. In DNA, the CDR3 is TGTGCCAGCAGCCCCCCTATAATGGACGAGCAGTACTTC.

The chain uses TRBV11-3 and TRBJ2-3, with 14 nucleotides matching TRBD2. Germline CDR1 reads SGHNT; CDR2 reads YENEEA. V gave up 4 bases and J gave up 4 bases; unmatched junction bases: 10. This CDR3 region has 18 residues. In DNA form, the CDR3 reads TGTGCCAGCAGCTCTTCGACTAGCGGGAGGGCCCTACCAGATACGCAGTATTTT. This translates into CASSSSTSGRALPDTQYF.

This chain links TRBV24-1 with TRBJ2-5; TRBD1 matches at 11 bases. The CDR3 is 15 residues long. V was pared by 2 bases and J by 4 bases, with 2 bases of the junction left unmatched. In germline, CDR1 is KGHDR, CDR2 SFDVKD. CDR3 region: CATSDWGTGGETQYF. DNA of the CDR3: TGTGCCACCAGTGATTGGGGGACAGGGGGAGAGACCCAGTACTTC.

The chain links TRBV24-1 to TRBJ1-5; no firm D call. The CDR3 spans 13 residues. V dropped 0 bases and J dropped 9 bases, with 8 bases sitting between them. Germline loops: CDR1 KGHDR, CDR2 SFDVKD. CDR3 sequence (DNA): TGTGCCACCAGTGATTTGTTGTCCTCGCCCCAGCATTTT. The encoded protein is CATSDLLSSPQHF.

This clone appeared once. The gene calls are TRBV7-6 and TRBJ2-1, with 7 bases identical to TRBD2. V gave up 1 base and J gave up 4 bases; unmatched junction bases: 4. CDR3 size: 15 residues. Germline V CDR1 and CDR2: SGHVS, FNYEAQ. The CDR3 is CASSLGAGPYNEQFF. CDR3 DNA sequence: TGTGCCAGCAGCTTAGGAGCGGGACCATACAATGAGCAGTTCTTC.

The chain joins TRBV6-5 to TRBJ1-6, with 10 bases fitting TRBD1. Germline assignment: CDR1 MNHEY and CDR2 SVGAGI. With V trimmed by 6 bases and J by 7 bases, 6 bases remained unmatched. This CDR3 comprises 15 residues. CDR3 sequence reads: CASRGLTGGNSPLHF. The CDR3 nucleotides read TGTGCCAGCAGGGGGCTGACAGGGGGCAATTCACCCCTCCACTTT.

V usage is TRBV4-2 and J usage is TRBJ2-7; TRBD1 agrees at 9 bases. The length of the CDR3 is 15 residues. Germline values: CDR1 LGHNA, CDR2 YNFKEQ. The junction had 7 bases not matched to a gene; V was cut back by 1 base and J by 6 bases. CDR3 sequence (DNA): TGTGCCAGCAGCCAAGGCTCTCGGACAGGGGTCGAGCAGTACTTC. It translates to CASSQGSRTGVEQYF.

This chain uses TRBV13 with TRBJ1-2; TRBD1 might be the D (6 bases). This CDR3 spans 15 amino acids. CDR1 and CDR2 (germline): PRHDT, FYEKMQ (reference sequence). Between the trimmed V and J ends, which lost 0 bases and 4 bases, there was a span of 12 bases. The chain's CDR3 is CASSLGVQGGYGYTF. CDR3 in DNA: TGTGCCAGCAGCTTAGGTGTACAGGGCGGCTATGGCTACACCTTC.

This chain connects TRBV5-1 to TRBJ1-2; 7 bases are a match to TRBD1. V shed 4 bases and J 3 bases; nucleotides not matched to a gene: 6. There are 14 residues in the CDR3. CDR1 SGHRS and CDR2 YFSETQ come from the germline V gene. The CDR3 bases are TGCGCCAGCAGCCAAACAGGGGAGTACTATGGCTACACCTTC. Amino acid sequence: CASSQTGEYYGYTF.

The chain combines TRBV9 with TRBJ2-6; 7 bases match TRBD1. J lost 2 bases, V lost 4 bases, and 3 bases had no gene match. The CDR3 totals 15 residues. Germline lookup yields CDR1 SGDLS and CDR2 YYNGEE. The CDR3 coding sequence is TGTGCCAGCAGCACAGGGGCCCCTGGGGCCAACGTCCTGACTTTC. Translation gives CASSTGAPGANVLTF. Looking up the rest from reference TRBV9 and TRBJ2-6 gives the full variable domain: DSGVTQTPKHLITATGQRVTLRCSPRSGDLSVYWYQQSLDQGLQFLIQYYNGEERAKGNILERFSAQQFPDLHSELNLSSLELGDSALYFCASSTGAPGANVLTFGAGSRLTVL.

The rearrangement links TRBV6-5 to TRBJ2-1; TRBD2 matches at 7 bases. This CDR3 contains 15 residues. Losses at the gene ends were 5 bases for V and 9 bases for J; bases not matched to a gene: 13. The V gene's germline CDR1 is MNHEY and CDR2 SVGAGI. Here the CDR3 DNA reads TGTGCCAGCAGTCCGGCGGGAGAGGGGTATGGTGAGCAGTTCTTC. Translating gives CASSPAGEGYGEQFF.

This clone was found once. This chain links TRBV27 with TRBJ2-1, with 9 positions matching TRBD2. This CDR3 contains 16 residues. Germline V gives CDR1 MNHEY, CDR2 SMNVEV (reference sequence). V shed 4 bases, J shed 9 bases, and the junction held 13 bases outside the gene matches. CDR3 region: CASSYELAGGGSEQFF. The CDR3 DNA reads as TGTGCCAGCAGTTACGAACTAGCGGGTGGTGGTAGTGAGCAGTTCTTC.

The rearrangement links TRBV27 to TRBJ2-2; 8 bases align to TRBD1. Unmatched junction bases numbered 7, after V lost 6 bases and J lost 1 base. The germline CDR1 and CDR2 sequences are MNHEY and SMNVEV (reference sequence). This CDR3 region has 16 residues. The CDR3 reads CASRAPGTGNTGELFF. The CDR3 DNA follows: TGTGCCAGCAGAGCACCGGGGACAGGGAACACCGGGGAGCTGTTTTTT.

The genes are TRBV5-1 and TRBJ2-7; 9 bases agree with TRBD1. This CDR3 region has 16 residues. Germline V lookup: CDR1 SGHRS, CDR2 YFSETQ. J gave up 3 bases and V 4 bases, and 11 bases lay outside the gene matches. The CDR3 loop reads CASSGGQGGAGYEQYF. The CDR3 region has the DNA TGCGCCAGCAGCGGGGGACAGGGAGGAGCGGGCTACGAGCAGTACTTC.

The CDR3 loop reads CASSHGLASEQYF. In nucleotides, the CDR3 is TGTGCCAGCAGCCACGGACTAGCGTCAGAGCAGTACTTC. The chain carries TRBV3-1 (or the pseudogene TRBV3-2) and TRBJ2-7; 9 bases line up with TRBD2. Germline-derived CDR1 and CDR2 are LGHDT and YNNKEL (reference sequence). The CDR3 loop spans 13 amino acids. The J segment lost 7 bases and the V segment lost 3 bases, leaving 4 bases of the junction unmatched.

To note about this clone: Mismatch with germline at one junction end may stem from a read error. The chain has TRBV27 and TRBJ2-7; no clear D gene. CDR3 length: 13 residues. The germline CDR1 and CDR2 sequences are MNHEY and SMNVEV (reference sequence). The CDR3 protein is CASSFFSSSEQYF. CDR3 nucleotide sequence: TGTGCCAGCAGTTTTTTTAGCTCCTCCGAGCAGTACTTC.

In its sample, this clone was seen once. The chain recombines TRBV19 with TRBJ1-2; 9 bases are a match to TRBD1. This CDR3 comprises 14 residues. V lost 4 bases to trimming and J lost 2 bases; unmatched junction nucleotides: 2. Germline CDR1 is LNHDA and CDR2 is SQIVND (reference sequence). The CDR3: CASSRGTGNYGYTF. Here the CDR3 DNA reads TGTGCCAGTAGTAGAGGGACAGGGAACTATGGCTACACCTTC. The variable domain in full, completed from reference TRBV19 and TRBJ1-2, reads DGGITQSPKYLFRKEGQNVTLSCEQNLNHDAMYWYRQDPGQGLRLIYYSQIVNDFQKGDIAEGYSVSREKKESFPLTVTSAQKNPTAFYLCASSRGTGNYGYTFGSGTRLTVV.

This sequence joins TRBV5-1 and TRBJ2-3; 8 bases map to TRBD2. Germline-derived CDR1 and CDR2 are SGHRS and YFSETQ. V was clipped by 4 bases and J by 1 base; unmatched bases: 5. This CDR3 has 15 residues. Here the CDR3 reads CASSLSGAGTDTQYF. CDR3 sequence (DNA): TGCGCCAGCAGCCTTAGCGGGGCAGGCACAGATACGCAGTATTTT.

This clone appeared a single time. V usage is TRBV13 and J usage is TRBJ2-3, with TRBD2 matching 14 bases. CDR3 length equals 15 residues. Germline CDR1 PRHDT, CDR2 FYEKMQ (reference sequence). The V and J ends lost 3 bases and 6 bases, in that order; junction bases with no gene match: 2. CDR3 loop: CASSLGLAGADTQYF. The CDR3 DNA reads TGTGCCAGCAGCTTGGGACTAGCGGGAGCCGATACGCAGTATTTT. Looking up the rest from reference TRBV13 and TRBJ2-3 gives the full variable domain: AAGVIQSPRHLIKEKRETATLKCYPIPRHDTVYWYQQGPGQDPQFLISFYEKMQSDKGSIPDRFSAQQFSDYHSELNMSSLELGDSALYFCASSLGLAGADTQYFGPGTRLTVL.

The chain combines TRBV11-2 with TRBJ1-5; TRBD1 might be the D (6 bases). Trimming removed 0 bases from V and 5 bases from J, with 11 bases in between. The length of the CDR3 is 15 residues. Germline V CDR1 and CDR2: SGHAT, FQNNGV. CDR3 sequence: CASSLDIQGYQPQHF. CDR3 DNA sequence: TGTGCCAGCAGCTTAGATATCCAGGGGTATCAGCCCCAGCATTTT.

V and J are TRBV7-9 and TRBJ1-1; D remains ambiguous. V lost 2 bases to trimming and J lost 4 bases, with 11 bases between them. This CDR3 is 14 amino acids long. Germline V gives CDR1 SEHNR, CDR2 FQNEAQ (reference sequence). CDR3 DNA: TGTGCCAGCAGCTTAAATATAGAGCCCACTGAAGCTTTCTTT. Its protein is CASSLNIEPTEAFF.

The genes are TRBV5-1 and TRBJ2-1; 8 nucleotides match TRBD2. The CDR3 has 18 amino acids. Trimming removed 4 bases from V and 8 bases from J; junction bases left unmatched: 20. The germline V gene has CDR1 SGHRS and CDR2 YFSETQ. This CDR3 is CASSLDSPGLAGGDEQFF. CDR3 in DNA: TGCGCCAGCAGCCTGGACAGCCCCGGACTAGCAGGAGGAGATGAGCAGTTCTTC.